This record looks at one T cell receptor beta chain sequence and its context. What it binds is unknown. The CDR3 extends over 18 amino acids. Germline trimming cut 8 bases from V and 7 bases from J; bases unmatched to any gene: 17. Germline V gene lookup returns CDR1 MNHEY and CDR2 SMNVEV (reference sequence). This sample is drawn from a study of OX40 agonist ivuxolimab in advanced cancers. Turning to the study itself: It was ivuxolimab, an agonistic anti-OX40 (CD134) antibody, that patients were treated with. Ivuxolimab, which patients received intravenously every 2 weeks, was dosed at 0.01 to 10 mg/kg. Points from the study as a whole: CD8+ T cells were the subset that, on average, had more expanded clones than CD4+.

Clones were read by immunoSEQ multiplex PCR, and TCRdb kept only the in-frame ones, dropping some. This sample carries some 71,000 clones, approximately 90% of them seen once, and the ten largest clones take roughly 15%. Material: CD4+ or CD8+ T cells sorted from blood, obtained in a trial of the OX40 agonist ivuxolimab. J is TRBJ2-1 and V is TRBV27, with TRBD2 identical over 13 bases. The receptor was derived from an adult with an advanced solid tumor such as melanoma, head and neck, liver or kidney cancer. CDR3 coding DNA: TGTGCCAGCCTCAACAGGGGACTAGCGGGATATGGAGGTAATGAGCAGTTCTTC. Its protein product is CASLNRGLAGYGGNEQFF.